The clone carrying this T cell receptor (beta chain) was detected a few times. The antigen is not known. TCRdb passed the reads through MiXCR, listing each CDR3 protein once. The profile shows 680,000 or so distinct CDR3 sequences, about a third of them singletons. These data belong to a study of T cell repertoires in cytomegalovirus infection. Study findings and constraints: Ex vivo responses were dominated by HLA-C-restricted CMV-specific TCR beta clonotypes.

V was clipped by 2 bases and J by 4 bases, with 8 bases between them. The CDR3 runs to 13 residues. Germline CDR1 reads MGHDK; CDR2 reads SYGVNS. Sample: PBMCs. V and J are TRBV25-1 and TRBJ1-2, with D maybe TRBD1 (6 bases). The sequence came from a human donor in good health (CMV status not recorded). Some clones in this sample may be carry-over from other donors' samples. CDR3 coding DNA: TGTGCCAGCAGTGAACAGGGGAGCTATGGCTACACCTTC. Protein: CASSEQGSYGYTF.